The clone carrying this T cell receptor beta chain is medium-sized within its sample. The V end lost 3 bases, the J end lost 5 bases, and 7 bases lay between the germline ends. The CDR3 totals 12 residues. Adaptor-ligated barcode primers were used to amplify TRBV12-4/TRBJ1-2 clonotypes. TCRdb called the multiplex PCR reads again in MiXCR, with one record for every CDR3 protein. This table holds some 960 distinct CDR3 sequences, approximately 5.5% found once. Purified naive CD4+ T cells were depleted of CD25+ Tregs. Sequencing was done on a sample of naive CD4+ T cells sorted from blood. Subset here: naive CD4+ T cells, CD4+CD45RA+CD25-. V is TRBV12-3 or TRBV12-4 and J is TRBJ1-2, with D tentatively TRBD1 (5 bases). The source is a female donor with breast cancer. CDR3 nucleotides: TGTGCCAGCAGTTTGAGGGGTTATGGCTACACCTTC. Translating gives CASSLRGYGYTF.